The 7 T cell receptor beta chains below were found in one sample sequenced in a study of shared clonotypes between healthy human individuals. It was CD45RO-negative cells, positively selected for CCR7, that made up naive CD8 cells, with terminally differentiated effector memory CD45RA+ cells excluded. The table came from immunoSEQ multiplex PCR; TCRdb's copy has only in-frame clones and leaves some out. The top ten clones hold 0.85% to 1.3% of a sample with about 2 million clones, 85% to 95% of them seen once. Specimen: naive CD8+ T cells sorted from blood. Receptor source: a man between 18 and 29 years old in good health.

The V gene is TRBV27, the J gene TRBJ2-7, with 8 bases identical to TRBD2. This CDR3 contains 13 residues. V lost 5 bases, J lost 6 bases, and 6 bases stayed unmatched. The germline V gene has CDR1 MNHEY and CDR2 SMNVEV (reference sequence). CDR3 coding DNA: TGTGCCAGCAGTACGGGACTAGTCGGCGAGCAGTACTTC. It yields the protein CASSTGLVGEQYF.

Worth noting for this clone: Other nucleotide sequences from this sample produce the same CDR3. This sequence joins TRBV9 and TRBJ1-2, with TRBD1 as a possible D gene (6 bases). Germline-derived CDR1 and CDR2 are SGDLS and YYNGEE. Trimming took off 2 bases at V and 2 bases at J, with 10 bases between the two ends. The CDR3 has 14 residues. The DNA for the CDR3 is TGTGCCAGCAGCGTTTCGGGGGGCAACTATGGCTACACCTTC. It translates to CASSVSGGNYGYTF. Combining the CDR3 with reference TRBV9 and TRBJ1-2 gives the whole variable domain DSGVTQTPKHLITATGQRVTLRCSPRSGDLSVYWYQQSLDQGLQFLIQYYNGEERAKGNILERFSAQQFPDLHSELNLSSLELGDSALYFCASSVSGGNYGYTFGSGTRLTVV.

The chain is built from TRBV25-1 and TRBJ2-1; 8 bases line up with TRBD2. V lost 3 bases, J lost 11 bases, and 6 bases stayed unmatched. CDR3 length: 13 residues. Per the germline V gene, CDR1 is MGHDK and CDR2 is SYGVNS. The CDR3 loop reads CASSDLAGFKQFF. The CDR3 DNA reads TGTGCCAGCAGTGACTTAGCGGGATTTAAGCAGTTCTTC.

V gene TRBV9 combines with J gene TRBJ2-1; D is ambiguous. The CDR3 spans 12 residues. Per the germline V gene, CDR1 is SGDLS and CDR2 is YYNGEE. V lost 5 bases and J 6 bases, leaving 9 bases between the germline ends. The CDR3 coding sequence is TGTGCCAGCAGGGGATTTGGCAATGAGCAGTTCTTC. Its translation is CASRGFGNEQFF.

CDR3: CASSETVTDTQYF. Written as DNA, the CDR3 is TGTGCCAGCAGTGAGACAGTCACAGATACGCAGTATTTT. The chain is built from TRBV6-4 and TRBJ2-3, with D possibly TRBD1 on 5 matching bases. The CDR3 sequence is 13 residues long. Germline V CDR1 and CDR2: MRHNA, SNTAGT. The V gene lost 3 bases and the J gene lost 2 bases, with 6 bases spanning the gap.

V is TRBV5-4 and J is TRBJ1-2, with 10 bases aligning to TRBD1. The CDR3 extends over 18 amino acids. V was clipped by 5 bases and J by 0 bases; unmatched bases: 13. Per the germline V gene, CDR1 is SGHNT and CDR2 is YYREEE (reference sequence). The CDR3 reads CASSSRGQGEITNYGYTF. The CDR3 DNA follows: TGTGCCAGCAGTTCTAGAGGACAGGGGGAAATAACTAACTATGGCTACACCTTC.

With regard to this clone: The same CDR3 arises from other DNA sequences in this sample as well. The CDR3 loop reads CASSPGQGISYEQYF. The CDR3 DNA sequence: TGCGCCAGCAGCCCGGGACAGGGCATATCCTACGAGCAGTACTTC. The chain has TRBV5-1 and TRBJ2-7; 9 bases map to TRBD1. Germline V gene lookup returns CDR1 SGHRS and CDR2 YFSETQ. Trimming cost V 4 bases and J 1 base; bases outside gene matches: 6. The CDR3 totals 15 residues.